This TCR beta chain stems from a study of shared clonotypes between healthy human individuals. This clone was seen a single time. The protocol was immunoSEQ multiplex PCR, while the TCRdb copy is restricted to in-frame clones and leaves out a portion. Here the sample spans about 1 million clones, about 80% being singletons. Trimming took off 5 bases at V and 13 bases at J, with 21 bases between the two ends. Germline assignment: CDR1 SGHTA and CDR2 FQGTGA. The length of the CDR3 is 14 residues. The chain links TRBV7-3 to TRBJ2-1; perhaps D is TRBD1 or TRBD2 (6 bases each). Sequenced material: memory CD4+ T cells sorted from blood. Sample subset: CD45RA-negative fraction. The sequence came from a man aged 18 to 35 in good health. The CDR3: CASSDGGGQSRQFF. CDR3 bases: TGTGCCAGCAGCGACGGAGGGGGGCAGTCCCGCCAGTTCTTC.